The clone carrying this T cell receptor beta chain has a handful of counts. This record comes from a study of cytomegalovirus exposure and HLA in healthy donors. The donors comprised healthy bone marrow donors. The PCR employed 60 Vbeta primers together with 13 Jbeta primers. The table came from immunoSEQ multiplex PCR; TCRdb's copy has only in-frame clones and leaves some out. The data hold about 130,000 clones, with over 9.5% observed a single time. The V gene lost 4 bases and the J gene lost 0 bases, with 3 bases spanning the gap. This CDR3 contains 12 residues. Germline values: CDR1 MNHEY, CDR2 SMNVEV (reference sequence).

The rearrangement links TRBV27 to TRBJ1-1; the D is unclear. Sequencing was carried out using PBMCs. This sequence originates from a woman under 30 in good health and CMV-seropositive. CDR3 coding DNA: TGTGCCAGCAGTTCGGTGAACACTGAAGCTTTCTTT. Its protein is CASSSVNTEAFF.